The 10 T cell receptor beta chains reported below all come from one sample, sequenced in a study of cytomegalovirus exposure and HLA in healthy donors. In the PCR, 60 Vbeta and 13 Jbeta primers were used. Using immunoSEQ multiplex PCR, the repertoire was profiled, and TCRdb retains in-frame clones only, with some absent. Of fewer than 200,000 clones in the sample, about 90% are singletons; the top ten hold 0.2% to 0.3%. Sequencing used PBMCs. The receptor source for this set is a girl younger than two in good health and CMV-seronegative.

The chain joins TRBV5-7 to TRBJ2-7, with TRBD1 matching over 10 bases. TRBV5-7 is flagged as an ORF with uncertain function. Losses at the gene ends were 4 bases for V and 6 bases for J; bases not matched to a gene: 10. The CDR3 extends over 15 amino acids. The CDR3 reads CASSPLGQGVGEQYF. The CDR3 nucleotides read TGTGCCAGCAGCCCGCTTGGACAGGGGGTTGGCGAGCAGTACTTC.

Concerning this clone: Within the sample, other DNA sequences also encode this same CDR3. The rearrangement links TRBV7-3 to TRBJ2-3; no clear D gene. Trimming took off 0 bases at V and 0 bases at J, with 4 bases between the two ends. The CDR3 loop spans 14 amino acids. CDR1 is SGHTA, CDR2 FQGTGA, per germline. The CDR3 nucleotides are TGTGCCAGCAGCTTAACTGGCAGCACAGATACGCAGTATTTT. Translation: CASSLTGSTDTQYF.

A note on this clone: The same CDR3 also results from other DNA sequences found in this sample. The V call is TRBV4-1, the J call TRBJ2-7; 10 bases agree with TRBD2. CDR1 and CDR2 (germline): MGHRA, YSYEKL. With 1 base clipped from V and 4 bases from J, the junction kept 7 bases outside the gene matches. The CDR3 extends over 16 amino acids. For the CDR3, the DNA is TGCGCCAGCAGCCAAGCCTTAACAGCGGGGGGGTACGAGCAGTACTTC. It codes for CASSQALTAGGYEQYF.

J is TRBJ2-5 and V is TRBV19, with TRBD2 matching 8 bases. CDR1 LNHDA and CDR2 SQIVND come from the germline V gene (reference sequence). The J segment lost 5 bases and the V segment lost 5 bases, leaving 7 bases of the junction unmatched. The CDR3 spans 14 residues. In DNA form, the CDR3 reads TGTGCCAGTAGTTCCGGGGGGGCCGCGGAGACCCAGTACTTC. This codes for CASSSGGAAETQYF.

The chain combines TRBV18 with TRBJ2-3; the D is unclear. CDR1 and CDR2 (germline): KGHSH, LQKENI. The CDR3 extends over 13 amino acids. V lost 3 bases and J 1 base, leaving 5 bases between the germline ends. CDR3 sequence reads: CASSPSGTDTQYF. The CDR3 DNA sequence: TGTGCCAGCTCACCGTCCGGCACAGATACGCAGTATTTT.

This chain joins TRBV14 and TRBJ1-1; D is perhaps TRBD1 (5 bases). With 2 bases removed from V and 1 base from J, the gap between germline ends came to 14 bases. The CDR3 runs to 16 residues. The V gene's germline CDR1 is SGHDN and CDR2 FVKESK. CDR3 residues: CASSQRWSGANTEAFF. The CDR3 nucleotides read TGTGCCAGCAGCCAAAGATGGTCTGGGGCGAACACTGAAGCTTTCTTT.

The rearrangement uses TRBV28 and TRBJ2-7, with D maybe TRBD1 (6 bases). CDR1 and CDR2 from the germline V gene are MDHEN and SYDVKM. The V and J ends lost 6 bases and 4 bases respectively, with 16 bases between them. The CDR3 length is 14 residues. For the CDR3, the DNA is TGTGCCAGCAGAACCACCGGGACAACATACGAGCAGTACTTC. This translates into CASRTTGTTYEQYF.

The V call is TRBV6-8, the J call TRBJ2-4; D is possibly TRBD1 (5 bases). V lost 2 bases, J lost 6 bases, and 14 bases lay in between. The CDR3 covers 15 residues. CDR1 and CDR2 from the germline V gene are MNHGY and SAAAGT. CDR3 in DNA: TGTGCCAGCAGTTACGCCAGGGTAAGGACAAACATTCAGTACTTC. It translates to CASSYARVRTNIQYF.

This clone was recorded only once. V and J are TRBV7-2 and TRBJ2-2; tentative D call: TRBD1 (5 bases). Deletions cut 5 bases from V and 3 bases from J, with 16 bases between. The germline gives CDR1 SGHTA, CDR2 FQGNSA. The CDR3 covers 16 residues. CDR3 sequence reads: CASSLQLTEYTGELFF. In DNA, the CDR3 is TGTGCCAGCAGCCTCCAACTGACAGAGTACACCGGGGAGCTGTTTTTT.

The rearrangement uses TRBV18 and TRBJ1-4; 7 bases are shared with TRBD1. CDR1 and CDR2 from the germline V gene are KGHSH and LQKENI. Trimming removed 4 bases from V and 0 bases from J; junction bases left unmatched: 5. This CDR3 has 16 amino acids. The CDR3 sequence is CASSRRQGTTNEKLFF. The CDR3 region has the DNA TGTGCCAGCTCACGCCGACAGGGTACAACTAATGAAAAACTGTTTTTT.